Listed here are 17 T cell receptor beta chains from one sample, sequenced in a study of T cell clones after liver transplantation. The repertoire was sequenced with immunoSEQ multiplex PCR; TCRdb's copy has only in-frame clones and lacks some. The data hold more than 95,000 clones, with about 81% observed a single time. Here the sequenced sample was CD4+ T cells from blood, taken before liver transplant. The receptors come from a human donor who received a liver transplant.

The gene calls are TRBV19 and TRBJ1-1; D remains ambiguous. Deletions cut 5 bases from V and 3 bases from J, with 13 bases between. Germline V gives CDR1 LNHDA, CDR2 SQIVND (reference sequence). This CDR3 has 14 residues. This chain's CDR3 is CASSLTSGHTEAFF. CDR3 in DNA: TGTGCCAGTAGTCTGACCAGTGGACACACTGAAGCTTTCTTT. The full variable domain, completed using reference TRBV19 and TRBJ1-1, is DGGITQSPKYLFRKEGQNVTLSCEQNLNHDAMYWYRQDPGQGLRLIYYSQIVNDFQKGDIAEGYSVSREKKESFPLTVTSAQKNPTAFYLCASSLTSGHTEAFFGQGTRLTVV.

This chain links TRBV6-5 with TRBJ2-2, with TRBD1 identical over 8 bases. The CDR3 is 14 amino acids. J was trimmed by 6 bases and V by 8 bases; bases with no gene match: 8. Per germline, CDR1 MNHEY and CDR2 SVGAGI. CDR3 sequence: CASGGQGVPGELFF. CDR3 coding DNA: TGTGCCAGCGGAGGACAGGGCGTTCCCGGGGAGCTGTTTTTT.

The V call is TRBV14, the J call TRBJ2-7; 7 bases are a match to TRBD1. Per the germline V gene, CDR1 is SGHDN and CDR2 is FVKESK. The CDR3 totals 16 residues. J was trimmed by 4 bases and V by 4 bases; bases with no gene match: 13. CDR3 sequence reads: CASSPTRDSRRYEQYF. The CDR3 nucleotides are TGTGCCAGCAGCCCCACCCGGGACAGTCGGAGGTACGAGCAGTACTTC.

The chain couples TRBV27 to TRBJ1-5; D not certain. This CDR3 region has 13 residues. Per the germline V gene, CDR1 is MNHEY and CDR2 is SMNVEV (reference sequence). Between the trimmed V and J ends, which lost 5 bases and 7 bases, there was a span of 12 bases. CDR3 nucleotides: TGTGCCAGCAGTCCCGCCGTGGGGCAGCCCCAGCATTTT. Translating gives CASSPAVGQPQHF.

This rearrangement joins TRBV7-9 to TRBJ1-5; no firm D call. The germline V and J ends were trimmed by 5 bases and 5 bases, with 10 bases remaining between them. Germline V gene sequence: CDR1 SEHNR, CDR2 FQNEAQ (reference sequence). CDR3 size: 13 residues. As DNA, the CDR3 is TGTGCCAGCAGCCCCAGCAAGGATCAGCCCCAGCATTTT. Its protein product is CASSPSKDQPQHF. Looking up the rest from reference TRBV7-9 and TRBJ1-5 gives the full variable domain: DTGVSQNPRHKITKRGQNVTFRCDPISEHNRLYWYRQTLGQGPEFLTYFQNEAQLEKSRLLSDRFSAERPKGSFSTLEIQRTEQGDSAMYLCASSPSKDQPQHFGDGTRLSIL.

In its sample, this clone was seen many times. V is TRBV7-2 and J is TRBJ1-3; 7 bases line up with TRBD1. This CDR3 is built from 14 residues. Unmatched junction bases numbered 1, after V lost 5 bases and J lost 0 bases. CDR1 is SGHTA and CDR2 is FQGNSA in the germline V gene. CDR3 bases: TGTGCCAGCAGCCCAGGGGGCTCTGGAAACACCATATATTTT. Protein: CASSPGGSGNTIYF.

The V call is TRBV19, the J call TRBJ1-4; 8 bases match TRBD1. J was trimmed by 5 bases and V by 3 bases; bases with no gene match: 2. Germline V CDR1 and CDR2: LNHDA, SQIVND (reference sequence). This CDR3 contains 14 residues. The CDR3 nucleotides are TGTGCCAGTAGTATCACAGGGGGGAATGAAAAACTGTTTTTT. It specifies CASSITGGNEKLFF.

In DNA form, the CDR3 reads TGTGCCAGCAGCTTAGCGGCAGGGGGGAACTCACCCCTCCACTTT. It specifies CASSLAAGGNSPLHF. The chain is built from TRBV7-8 and TRBJ1-6, with 7 bases that match TRBD1. Germline V gives CDR1 SGHVS, CDR2 FQNEAQ. V was clipped by 0 bases and J by 10 bases; unmatched bases: 6. The length of the CDR3 is 15 residues.

This clone appeared once. CDR3 nucleotides: TGTGCCAGCAGCAATCAGGGGCCCACTGAAGCTTTCTTT. Translating gives CASSNQGPTEAFF. V is TRBV11-2 and J is TRBJ1-1, with D possibly matching TRBD1 (6 bases). The ends were cut back, 5 bases at V and 4 bases at J, with 11 bases in the middle. Germline values: CDR1 SGHAT, CDR2 FQNNGV. The CDR3 consists of 13 residues.

The chain carries TRBV9 and TRBJ2-7; 8 nucleotides line up with TRBD1. Germline V gives CDR1 SGDLS, CDR2 YYNGEE. The CDR3 runs 14 residues. Trimming removed 3 bases from V and 4 bases from J; junction bases left unmatched: 6. DNA of the CDR3: TGTGCCAGCAGCGGATTACAGGGGGGATACGAGCAGTACTTC. Its protein product is CASSGLQGGYEQYF. The entire variable domain, with the rest obtained from reference TRBV9 and TRBJ2-7, is as follows: DSGVTQTPKHLITATGQRVTLRCSPRSGDLSVYWYQQSLDQGLQFLIQYYNGEERAKGNILERFSAQQFPDLHSELNLSSLELGDSALYFCASSGLQGGYEQYFGPGTRLTVT.

The chain joins TRBV6-5 to TRBJ2-6; D unresolved. V shed 6 bases and J shed 5 bases, with 14 bases lying between them. The CDR3 spans 15 residues. Germline CDR1 is MNHEY and CDR2 is SVGAGI. CDR3: CASSYDSGRANVLTF. DNA for the CDR3: TGTGCCAGCAGCTATGACTCTGGTAGGGCCAACGTCCTGACTTTC.

This clone came up a few times. The CDR3 nucleotides read TGTGCCGCCTCTCGGGGCGCCCGCCCAGAAAAACTGTTTTTT. Translation gives CAASRGARPEKLFF. The V call is TRBV19, the J call TRBJ1-4, with a weak D call TRBD1 (5 bases). The V gene's germline CDR1 is LNHDA and CDR2 SQIVND (reference sequence). This CDR3 contains 14 residues. Trimming removed 11 bases from V and 8 bases from J, with 21 bases in between.

The CDR3 region has the DNA TGCGCCAGCAGTTTTCAGGACAATGAGCAGTTCTTC. As protein: CASSFQDNEQFF. The J gene is TRBJ2-1, the V gene TRBV5-1; D is unclear. Germline values: CDR1 SGHRS, CDR2 YFSETQ. The CDR3 spans 12 residues. The ends were cut back, 5 bases at V and 5 bases at J, with 8 bases in the middle. The full variable domain, with the rest looked up from reference TRBV5-1 and TRBJ2-1, is KAGVTQTPRYLIKTRGQQVTLSCSPISGHRSVSWYQQTPGQGLQFLFEYFSETQRNKGNFPGRFSGRQFSNSRSEMNVSTLELGDSALYLCASSFQDNEQFFGPGTRLTVL.

The V gene is TRBV27, the J gene TRBJ2-5; D assignment may be TRBD1 or TRBD2 (6 bases each). Germline CDR1 reads MNHEY; CDR2 reads SMNVEV (reference sequence). The CDR3 is 15 residues long. The V and J ends lost 3 bases and 4 bases respectively, with 15 bases between them. CDR3 region: CASSFWGQGGETQYF. CDR3 bases: TGTGCCAGCAGTTTCTGGGGGCAGGGAGGAGAGACCCAGTACTTC.

The J gene is TRBJ2-1, the V gene TRBV13, with D maybe TRBD1 (6 bases). CDR1 PRHDT and CDR2 FYEKMQ come from the germline V gene (reference sequence). The CDR3 sequence is 15 residues long. V was trimmed by 0 bases and J by 9 bases, leaving 15 bases between them. CDR3 nucleotide sequence: TGTGCCAGCAGCTTAGGGGTTTTCAGGGGCGGTGAGCAGTTCTTC. Protein sequence: CASSLGVFRGGEQFF.

The V and J genes are TRBV11-3 and TRBJ1-1; 8 bases are shared with TRBD1. The CDR3 has 14 residues. The junction had 10 bases not matched to a gene; V was cut back by 5 bases and J by 8 bases. Germline CDR1 is SGHNT and CDR2 is YENEEA. Written as DNA, the CDR3 is TGTGCCAGCAGCGTAGGACAGGGTACGAGAGAAGCTTTCTTT. Translation: CASSVGQGTREAFF.

The chain uses TRBV11-2 and TRBJ2-3; 11 bases are a match to TRBD2. Trimming cost V 5 bases and J 2 bases; bases outside gene matches: 9. The CDR3 contains 17 residues. Germline loops: CDR1 SGHAT, CDR2 FQNNGV. The CDR3 DNA follows: TGTGCCAGCAGCGAGGGGACTAGCGGAAAGAACACAGATACGCAGTATTTT. Translation: CASSEGTSGKNTDTQYF.